The 14 T cell receptor beta chains given below trace back to one sample, sequenced in a study of molecular identifiers for immune sequencing clone quantification. Via MiXCR, TCRdb re-called the PCR reads, giving one row per CDR3 protein. The sample lists about 500,000 distinct CDR3 sequences; around a fifth were seen once. Input material: naive CD8+ T cells from blood, with Jurkat cell RNA spiked in. Subset specified: FACS-sorted CD8+CD4-CCR7+CD45RA+ naive T cells. The receptors were gathered from a human donor in good health. Some libraries in this study had Jurkat cell RNA spiked in.

This clonotype came up a few times. The rearrangement links TRBV10-3 to TRBJ1-5; TRBD1 matches at 7 bases. The CDR3 contains 15 residues. Unmatched junction bases numbered 5, after V lost 3 bases and J lost 3 bases. The V gene's germline CDR1 is ENHRY and CDR2 SYGVKD. The CDR3: CAISDLGGSNQPQHF. CDR3 sequence (DNA): TGTGCCATCAGTGATTTAGGGGGCTCCAATCAGCCCCAGCATTTT.

As concerns this clonotype: This may come from a read error, since a much larger clone is one base off. This likely comes from a read error, as the CDR3 has no conserved phenylalanine or tryptophan at its end. Here the CDR3 reads CASSLQGTGLGQETQYY. In DNA form, the CDR3 reads TGTGCCAGCAGTTTACAAGGGACAGGCCTCGGACAAGAGACCCAGTACTAC. The chain is built from TRBV27 and TRBJ2-5, with 8 positions matching TRBD1. The CDR3 loop spans 17 amino acids. The V segment lost 2 bases and the J segment 2 bases; nucleotides outside the gene matches: 10. Germline lookup yields CDR1 MNHEY and CDR2 SMNVEV (reference sequence).

At least ten counts were recorded for this clonotype. V is TRBV7-9 and J is TRBJ2-7, with TRBD2 as a possible D gene (6 bases). The CDR3 loop spans 13 amino acids. Germline CDR1 is SEHNR and CDR2 is FQNEAQ (reference sequence). Trimming stripped 5 bases from V and 5 bases from J, with 13 bases between. CDR3 sequence (DNA): TGTGCCAGCAGCCCGCGGGGTAGGAACGAGCAGTACTTC. This translates into CASSPRGRNEQYF.

This clonotype was seen a handful of times. The rearrangement uses TRBV4-3 and TRBJ2-7; maybe TRBD2 (6 bases). V lost 3 bases, J lost 5 bases, and 17 bases lay in between. Per the germline V gene, CDR1 is LGHNA and CDR2 is YSLEER. The CDR3 has 15 residues. DNA for the CDR3: TGCGCCAGCAGCCAGTCGAGGGCGGGGATTAACGAGCAGTACTTC. It codes for CASSQSRAGINEQYF.

The gene calls are TRBV6-2 or TRBV6-3 and TRBJ2-1; tentatively, D is TRBD2 (6 bases). Germline assignment: CDR1 MNHEY and CDR2 SVGEGT. V was clipped by 5 bases and J by 9 bases, with 14 bases between them. There are 13 residues in the CDR3. The CDR3 spells CASSQQQEGEQFF. The CDR3 DNA sequence: TGTGCCAGCAGTCAACAGCAGGAGGGTGAGCAGTTCTTC.

A few counts support this clonotype. The gene calls are TRBV6-5 and TRBJ1-6, with D unresolved. This CDR3 has 13 residues. Trimming pared 0 bases from V and 15 bases from J, leaving 12 bases between. The germline V gene encodes CDR1 MNHEY and CDR2 SVGAGI. CDR3 region: CASSYSLRGDLHF. DNA for the CDR3: TGTGCCAGCAGTTACTCGTTACGGGGAGACCTCCACTTT.

This clonotype was detected many times. The chain links TRBV9 to TRBJ2-1, with 10 positions matching TRBD2. The CDR3 is 17 amino acids. Germline V lookup: CDR1 SGDLS, CDR2 YYNGEE. The ends lost 3 bases at V and 0 bases at J; junction bases unmatched: 6. CDR3 sequence: CASSGQLAGSSYNEQFF. CDR3 sequence (DNA): TGTGCCAGCAGCGGCCAACTAGCGGGGAGCTCCTACAATGAGCAGTTCTTC.

The chain has TRBV10-3 and TRBJ2-3; D is undetermined. The CDR3 has 16 amino acids. Germline-derived CDR1 and CDR2 are ENHRY and SYGVKD. V shed 1 base and J shed 2 bases, with 13 bases lying between them. The CDR3 DNA reads as TGTGCCATCAGTGAGTATGAGGAGCAGGCCACAGATACGCAGTATTTT. Its translation is CAISEYEEQATDTQYF.

This clonotype was counted many times. The chain carries TRBV20-1 and TRBJ1-6; D remains unclear. This CDR3 has 16 amino acids. Trimming pared 1 base from V and 9 bases from J, leaving 19 bases between. Germline-derived CDR1 and CDR2 are DFQATT and SNEGSKA (reference sequence). The DNA of the CDR3 is TGCAGTGCTAGAGGAGTTGGGGATGCGGATTTTTCACCCCTCCACTTT. It encodes CSARGVGDADFSPLHF.

The chain employs TRBV20-1 and TRBJ1-5, with D possibly TRBD1 on 5 matching bases. With 0 bases removed from V and 6 bases from J, the gap between germline ends came to 15 bases. The germline V gene has CDR1 DFQATT and CDR2 SNEGSKA (reference sequence). This CDR3 comprises 15 residues. CDR3 sequence: CSARERGRHGQPQHF. The CDR3 coding sequence is TGCAGTGCTAGAGAGAGGGGTCGGCATGGTCAGCCCCAGCATTTT.

In its sample, this clonotype was seen many times. The chain is built from TRBV6-6 and TRBJ2-7; 9 bases are shared with TRBD1. V shed 2 bases, J shed 5 bases, and the junction held 7 bases outside the gene matches. CDR3 length equals 15 residues. CDR1 MNHNY and CDR2 SVGAGI come from the germline V gene (reference sequence). The CDR3, as DNA: TGTGCCAGCAGTTACACGACAGGGGGGGTCGACGAGCAGTACTTC. Translating it yields CASSYTTGGVDEQYF.

The CDR3: CASSPPDISGNTIYF. For the CDR3, the DNA is TGTGCCAGCTCACCACCGGACATCTCTGGAAACACCATATATTTT. The chain has TRBV18 and TRBJ1-3; the D gene is possibly TRBD1 (5 bases). V dropped 0 bases and J dropped 0 bases, with 6 bases sitting between them. Germline V lookup: CDR1 KGHSH, CDR2 LQKENI. CDR3 size: 15 residues.

This clonotype was recorded a few times. This chain uses TRBV27 with TRBJ2-3; D is uncertain. Germline CDR1 reads MNHEY; CDR2 reads SMNVEV (reference sequence). V shed 6 bases and J shed 2 bases, with 21 bases lying between them. This CDR3 is 17 amino acids long. The CDR3 sequence is CASRHLVDTPHTDTQYF. The CDR3 DNA sequence: TGTGCCAGCAGACATTTGGTAGACACTCCGCACACAGATACGCAGTATTTT.

This clonotype was observed many times. V and J are TRBV21-1 and TRBJ2-1; the table's TRBD2 call for D was not verified on the DNA. TRBV21-1 is reported as a pseudogene. The CDR3 has 15 amino acids. CDR3 nucleotide sequence: TGTGCCAGCAGCACCTATCGGGGCCACCCGAAGTTGCAGTTCTTC. It encodes CASSTYRGHPKLQFF.